This T cell receptor (beta chain) was profiled in a study of blood T cells in healthy people across ages. Germline V gene data show CDR1 as LNHNV and CDR2 as YYDKDF (reference sequence). V shed 0 bases and J shed 2 bases, with 14 bases lying between them. CDR3 length: 16 amino acids. A sample-barcoded 5' primer and a J-beta primer mix were used in a second PCR of roughly 7 to 11 cycles. Every molecule of cDNA carried a tag from a template-switch adaptor with 12 random nucleotides. TCRdb analysed the 5' RACE reads with MiXCR anew, one entry per CDR3 protein. The sample lists roughly 730,000 distinct CDR3 sequences; more than 55% were seen once. This clonotype was seen at least ten times. The antigen remains undetermined. Broader study findings: Higher diversity, along with more naive CD4+ cells, distinguished long-lived donors from aged donors.

The chain employs TRBV15 and TRBJ2-7, with D uncertain. The specimen was blood. This sequence originates from a man aged 35 to 55 in good health. CDR3 residues: CATSRDLGGDAYEQYF. The CDR3 nucleotides read TGTGCCACCAGCAGAGATCTGGGCGGAGACGCCTACGAGCAGTACTTC. The entire variable domain, with the rest obtained from reference TRBV15 and TRBJ2-7, is as follows: DAMVIQNPRYQVTQFGKPVTLSCSQTLNHNVMYWYQQKSSQAPKLLFHYYDKDFNNEADTPDNFQSRRPNTSFCFLDIRSPGLGDTAMYLCATSRDLGGDAYEQYFGPGTRLTVT.